The T cell receptor beta chain under discussion was sequenced for a study of cytomegalovirus exposure and HLA in healthy donors. Study-level background: From HLA-typed donors, an early data release held tens of millions of unique TCRs. Study observations and caveats: CMV serostatus was the only immune exposure information that was available.

Remarks on this clone: Its antigen remains unidentified. One end of the junction is discordant with germline, which a read error may explain.

Primers: 60 Vbeta forward and 13 Jbeta reverse. As handled by the study authors: The count from a later analysis was tens of millions of unique TCR beta chains, approximately 9.9 million of them shared. Clones were sequenced by immunoSEQ multiplex PCR, and TCRdb holds only the in-frame ones, with some missing. That table furnishes V, J and clone size, whereas the DNA furnished D and trimming. The sample consists of about 220,000 clones, around 80% of them appearing once. The CDR3 covers 13 residues. Germline loops: CDR1 MDHEN, CDR2 SYDVKM. Unrecorded immune exposures were likely, despite nominal health at sampling.

Sequencing was done on a sample of PBMCs. The chain couples TRBV28 to TRBJ2-7; 11 positions match TRBD2. The TCR comes from a man between 18 and 35 years old in good health and CMV-seronegative. The CDR3 spells CASSLATSGSEAF. The DNA for the CDR3 is TGTGCCAGCAGTTTAGCCACTAGCGGGAGTGAGGCCTTC.